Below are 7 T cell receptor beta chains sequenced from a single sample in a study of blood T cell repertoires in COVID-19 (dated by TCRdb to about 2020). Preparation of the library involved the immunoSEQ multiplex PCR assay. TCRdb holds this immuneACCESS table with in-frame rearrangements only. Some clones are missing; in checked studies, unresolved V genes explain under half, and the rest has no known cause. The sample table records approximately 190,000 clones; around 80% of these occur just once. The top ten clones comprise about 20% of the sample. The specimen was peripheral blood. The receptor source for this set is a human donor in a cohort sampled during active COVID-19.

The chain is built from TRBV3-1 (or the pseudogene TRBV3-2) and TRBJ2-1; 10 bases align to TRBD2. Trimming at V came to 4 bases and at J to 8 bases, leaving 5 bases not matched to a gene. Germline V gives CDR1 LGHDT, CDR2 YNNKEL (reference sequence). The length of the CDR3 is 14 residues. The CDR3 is CASSPSGGGDEQFF. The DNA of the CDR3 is TGTGCCAGCAGCCCTAGCGGGGGTGGCGATGAGCAGTTCTTC.

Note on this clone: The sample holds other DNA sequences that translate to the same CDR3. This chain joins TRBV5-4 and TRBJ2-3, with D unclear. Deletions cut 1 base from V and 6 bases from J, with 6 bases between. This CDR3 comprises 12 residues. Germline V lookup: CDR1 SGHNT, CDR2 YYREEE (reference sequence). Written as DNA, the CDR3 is TGTGCCAGCAGCTTGTTTGGCGATACGCAGTATTTT. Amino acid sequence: CASSLFGDTQYF.

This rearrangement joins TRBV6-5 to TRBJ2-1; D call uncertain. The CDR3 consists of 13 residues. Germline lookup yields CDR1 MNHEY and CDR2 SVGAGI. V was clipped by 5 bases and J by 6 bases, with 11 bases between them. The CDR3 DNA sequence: TGTGCCAGCAGTCCTGGCCTGGCCAATGAGCAGTTCTTC. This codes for CASSPGLANEQFF.

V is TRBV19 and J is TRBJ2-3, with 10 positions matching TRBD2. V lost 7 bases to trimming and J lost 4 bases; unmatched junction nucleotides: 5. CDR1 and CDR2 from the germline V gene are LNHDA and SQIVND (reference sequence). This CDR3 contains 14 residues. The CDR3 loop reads CASMKREGPDTQYF. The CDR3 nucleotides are TGTGCCAGTATGAAGCGGGAGGGCCCAGATACGCAGTATTTT. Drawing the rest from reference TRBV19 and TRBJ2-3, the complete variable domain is DGGITQSPKYLFRKEGQNVTLSCEQNLNHDAMYWYRQDPGQGLRLIYYSQIVNDFQKGDIAEGYSVSREKKESFPLTVTSAQKNPTAFYLCASMKREGPDTQYFGPGTRLTVL.

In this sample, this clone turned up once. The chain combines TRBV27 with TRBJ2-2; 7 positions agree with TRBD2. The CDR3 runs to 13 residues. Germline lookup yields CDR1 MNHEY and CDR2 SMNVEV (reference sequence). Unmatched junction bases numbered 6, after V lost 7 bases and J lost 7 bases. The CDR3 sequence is CASTELASGELFF. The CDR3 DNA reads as TGTGCCAGCACCGAACTAGCGAGCGGGGAGCTGTTTTTT.

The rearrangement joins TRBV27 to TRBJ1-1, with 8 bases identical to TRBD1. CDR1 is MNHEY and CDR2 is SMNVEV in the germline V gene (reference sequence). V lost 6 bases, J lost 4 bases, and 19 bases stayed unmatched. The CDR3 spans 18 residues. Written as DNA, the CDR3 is TGTGCCAGCAGAGGATGGGCAGGGGGCTCCGCATCCGGCACTGAAGCTTTCTTT. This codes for CASRGWAGGSASGTEAFF.

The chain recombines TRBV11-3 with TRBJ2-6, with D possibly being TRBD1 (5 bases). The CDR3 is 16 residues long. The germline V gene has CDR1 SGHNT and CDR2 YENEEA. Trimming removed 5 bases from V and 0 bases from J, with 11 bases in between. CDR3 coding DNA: TGTGCCAGCAGCCGAGACAGCCTCTCTGGGGCCAACGTCCTGACTTTC. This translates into CASSRDSLSGANVLTF.